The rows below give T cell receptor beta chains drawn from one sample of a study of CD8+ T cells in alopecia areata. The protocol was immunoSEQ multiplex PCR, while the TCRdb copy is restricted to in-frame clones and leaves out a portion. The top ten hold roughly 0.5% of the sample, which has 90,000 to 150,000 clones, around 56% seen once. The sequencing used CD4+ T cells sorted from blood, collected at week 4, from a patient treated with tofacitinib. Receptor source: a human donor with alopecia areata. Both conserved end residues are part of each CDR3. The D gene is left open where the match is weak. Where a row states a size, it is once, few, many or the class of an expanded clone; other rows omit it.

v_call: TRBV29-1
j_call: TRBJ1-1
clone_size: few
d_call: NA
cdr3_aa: CSVGETGEAFF
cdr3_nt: TGCAGCGTGGGGGAGACGGGAGAAGCTTTCTTT

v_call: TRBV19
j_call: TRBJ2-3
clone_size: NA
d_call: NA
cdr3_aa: CASRRTGGKADTQYF
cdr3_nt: TGTGCCAGCCGGCGGACCGGTGGTAAAGCAGATACGCAGTATTTT

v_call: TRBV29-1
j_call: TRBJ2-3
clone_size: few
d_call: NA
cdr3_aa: CSVEIGVTDTQYF
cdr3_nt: TGCAGCGTTGAGATAGGGGTCACAGATACGCAGTATTTT

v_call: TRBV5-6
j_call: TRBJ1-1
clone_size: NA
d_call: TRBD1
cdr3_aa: CASSFYRGMNTEAFF
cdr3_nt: TGTGCCAGCAGCTTCTACAGGGGGATGAACACTGAAGCTTTCTTT

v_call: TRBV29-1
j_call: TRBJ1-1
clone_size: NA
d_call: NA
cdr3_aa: CSVYRGNTEAFF
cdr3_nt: TGCAGCGTTTACCGGGGGAACACTGAAGCTTTCTTT

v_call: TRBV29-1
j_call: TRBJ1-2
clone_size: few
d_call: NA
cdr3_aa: CSVIGSYYGYTF
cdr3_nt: TGCAGCGTTATTGGGTCGTACTATGGCTACACCTTC

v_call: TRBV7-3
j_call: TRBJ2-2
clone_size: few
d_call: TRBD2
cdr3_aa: CASSSTGGLRNTGELFF
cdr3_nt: TGTGCCAGCAGCTCCACGGGGGGGCTTAGGAACACCGGGGAGCTGTTTTTT

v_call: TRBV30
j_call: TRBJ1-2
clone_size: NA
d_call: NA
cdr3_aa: CAWSRGQKVYGYTF
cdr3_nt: TGTGCCTGGAGTAGGGGTCAGAAGGTGTATGGCTACACCTTC

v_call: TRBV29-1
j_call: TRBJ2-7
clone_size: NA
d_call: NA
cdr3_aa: CSVLSAVSYEQYF
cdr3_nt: TGCAGCGTTCTTTCTGCGGTCTCCTACGAGCAGTACTTC

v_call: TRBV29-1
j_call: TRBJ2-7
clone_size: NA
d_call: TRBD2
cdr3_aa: CSVEAGGRYEQYF
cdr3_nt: TGCAGCGTTGAAGCGGGGGGTCGCTACGAGCAGTACTTC

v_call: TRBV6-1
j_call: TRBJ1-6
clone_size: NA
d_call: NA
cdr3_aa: CASSEAGHANSPLHF
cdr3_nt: TGTGCCAGCAGTGAAGCCGGACACGCTAATTCACCCCTCCACTTT

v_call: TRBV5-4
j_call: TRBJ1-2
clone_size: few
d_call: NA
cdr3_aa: CASSLWSRDSAGYTF
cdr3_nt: TGTGCCAGCAGCTTGTGGAGCAGGGACTCTGCCGGCTACACCTTC

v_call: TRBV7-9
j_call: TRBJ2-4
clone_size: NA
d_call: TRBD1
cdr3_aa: CASRIGTGGVETKNIQYF
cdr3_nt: TGTGCCAGCAGAATAGGGACAGGGGGCGTGGAGACCAAAAACATTCAGTACTTC

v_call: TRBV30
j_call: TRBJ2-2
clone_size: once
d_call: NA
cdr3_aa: CAWEKSPGELFF
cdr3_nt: TGTGCCTGGGAGAAGAGTCCCGGGGAGCTGTTTTTT

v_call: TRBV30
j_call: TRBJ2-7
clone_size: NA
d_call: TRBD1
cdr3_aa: CAWSVYGQGTGEQYF
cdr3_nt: TGTGCCTGGAGTGTATATGGACAGGGGACGGGGGAGCAGTACTTC

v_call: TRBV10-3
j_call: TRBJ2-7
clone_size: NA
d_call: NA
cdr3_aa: CAISDLGPLSEQYF
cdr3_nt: TGTGCCATCAGTGATTTGGGGCCTTTGAGCGAGCAGTACTTC

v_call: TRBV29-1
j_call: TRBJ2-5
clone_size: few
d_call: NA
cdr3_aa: CSVEEVGETQYF
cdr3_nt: TGCAGCGTTGAAGAAGTAGGGGAGACCCAGTACTTC

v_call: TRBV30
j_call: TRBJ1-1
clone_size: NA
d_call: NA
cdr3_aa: CAWSGVTEAFF
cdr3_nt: TGTGCCTGGAGTGGAGTCACTGAAGCTTTCTTT

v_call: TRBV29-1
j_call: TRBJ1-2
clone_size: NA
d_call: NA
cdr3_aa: CSVEATDSNYGYTF
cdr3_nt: TGCAGCGTTGAAGCCACCGACAGTAACTATGGCTACACCTTC

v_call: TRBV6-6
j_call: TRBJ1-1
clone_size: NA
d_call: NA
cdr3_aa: CASSYSYGEAFF
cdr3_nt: TGTGCCAGCAGTTACTCGTATGGAGAAGCTTTCTTT

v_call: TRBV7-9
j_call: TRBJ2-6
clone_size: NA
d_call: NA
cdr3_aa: CASRAMWANVLTF
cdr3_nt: TGTGCCAGCAGGGCCATGTGGGCCAACGTCCTGACTTTC

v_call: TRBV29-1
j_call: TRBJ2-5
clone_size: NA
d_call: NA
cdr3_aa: CSVDRAGETQYF
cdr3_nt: TGCAGCGTTGACAGGGCTGGTGAGACCCAGTACTTC

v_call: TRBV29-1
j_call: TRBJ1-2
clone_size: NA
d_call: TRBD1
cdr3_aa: CSVGDRGMNYGYTF
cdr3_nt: TGCAGCGTTGGAGACAGGGGGATGAACTATGGCTACACCTTC

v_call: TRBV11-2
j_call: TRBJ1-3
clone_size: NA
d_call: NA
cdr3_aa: CASSSAPGPGNTIYF
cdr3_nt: TGTGCCAGCAGCTCAGCCCCAGGGCCTGGAAACACCATATATTTT

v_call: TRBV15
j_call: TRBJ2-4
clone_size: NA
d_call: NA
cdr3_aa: CATSRDGGGAKNIQYF
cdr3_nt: TGTGCCACCAGCAGAGATGGCGGGGGCGCCAAAAACATTCAGTACTTC

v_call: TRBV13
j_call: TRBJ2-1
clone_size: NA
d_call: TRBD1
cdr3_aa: CATRIGTGYNEQFF
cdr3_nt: TGTGCCACCCGAATTGGGACAGGGTACAATGAGCAGTTCTTC

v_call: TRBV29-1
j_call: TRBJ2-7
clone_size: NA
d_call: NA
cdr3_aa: CSVGSDSGTYEQYF
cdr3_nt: TGCAGCGTTGGCTCGGATAGCGGAACGTACGAGCAGTACTTC